The 26 T cell receptor beta chains reported below all come from one sample, sequenced in a study of T cell responses to AZD1222 COVID-19 vaccine. Some clones are missing from TCRdb's copy, which holds only in-frame ones; the method was immunoSEQ multiplex PCR. This sample has 95,000 to 150,000 clones, with more than 75% found just once. The sequencing used peripheral blood, collected on day 0 of AZD1222 vaccination. Receptor source: an adult in good health.

In its sample, this clone was seen once. This chain uses TRBV10-3 with TRBJ2-7; TRBD1 matches 10 bases. Germline assignment: CDR1 ENHRY and CDR2 SYGVKD. The CDR3 length is 14 residues. The V gene end was trimmed by 6 bases and the J gene end by 4 bases; junction bases not matched to a gene: 6. CDR3 DNA: TGTGCCATCAGGGCCGGGACAGGGGTGTACGAGCAGTACTTC. Amino acid sequence: CAIRAGTGVYEQYF.

This chain links TRBV2 with TRBJ2-3; D remains ambiguous. The CDR3 has 14 residues. Trimming removed 3 bases from V and 0 bases from J, with 7 bases in between. Germline V CDR1 and CDR2: SNHLY, FYNNEI. For the CDR3, the DNA is TGTGCCAGCAGTGACACTACTAGCACAGATACGCAGTATTTT. This sequence encodes CASSDTTSTDTQYF.

V usage is TRBV7-9 and J usage is TRBJ2-7, with 9 bases lining up with TRBD2. This CDR3 region has 18 residues. V dropped 3 bases and J dropped 4; count of bases not matched to a gene: 16. Germline V gene lookup returns CDR1 SEHNR and CDR2 FQNEAQ (reference sequence). CDR3: CASSFTPRGGGRGYEQYF. The CDR3 bases are TGTGCCAGCAGCTTTACCCCAAGGGGCGGCGGGAGGGGGTACGAGCAGTACTTC.

This chain joins TRBV6-5 and TRBJ2-3; TRBD2 matches at 7 bases. V lost 0 bases and J lost 2; bases outside the gene matches: 5. The CDR3 loop spans 16 amino acids. Germline CDR1 is MNHEY and CDR2 is SVGAGI. The CDR3 is CASSYSSSGNTDTQYF. The CDR3, as DNA: TGTGCCAGCAGTTACTCGTCTAGCGGAAACACAGATACGCAGTATTTT.

This clone appeared a single time. The chain combines TRBV18 with TRBJ2-2; D is uncertain. Germline lookup yields CDR1 KGHSH and CDR2 LQKENI. There are 13 residues in the CDR3. V was clipped by 3 bases and J by 6 bases, with 8 bases between them. Here the CDR3 reads CASSPGEAGELFF. The CDR3 bases are TGTGCCAGCTCACCCGGCGAGGCCGGGGAGCTGTTTTTT.

This chain joins TRBV27 and TRBJ1-6; 11 nucleotides align to TRBD1. V lost 6 bases and J lost 8; bases outside the gene matches: 9. This CDR3 is built from 16 residues. Per germline, CDR1 MNHEY and CDR2 SMNVEV (reference sequence). CDR3 protein: CASRLGWGQGDSPLHF. CDR3 nucleotides: TGTGCCAGCAGACTCGGGTGGGGACAGGGGGATTCACCCCTCCACTTT.

The chain combines TRBV5-8 with TRBJ2-1; 12 positions match TRBD2. The V gene's germline CDR1 is SGHTS and CDR2 YDEGEE. Unmatched junction bases numbered 11, after V lost 2 bases and J lost 2 bases. The CDR3 consists of 19 residues. CDR3 amino acids: CASSFSGTSGPSAYNEQFF. CDR3 sequence (DNA): TGTGCCAGCAGCTTCTCTGGGACTAGCGGGCCGTCAGCCTACAATGAGCAGTTCTTC.

DNA for the CDR3: TGTGCCAGCAGCCCGAAGGGACTAGCGGGCACAGATACGCAGTATTTT. Protein: CASSPKGLAGTDTQYF. The V gene is TRBV7-9, the J gene TRBJ2-3; 11 bases fit TRBD2. From germline, CDR1 is SEHNR and CDR2 FQNEAQ (reference sequence). Unmatched junction bases numbered 5, after V lost 5 bases and J lost 1 base. The length of the CDR3 is 16 residues.

The V and J genes are TRBV19 and TRBJ1-2; tentatively, D is TRBD1 (6 bases). V lost 6 bases, J lost 5 bases, and 13 bases lay in between. This CDR3 has 13 residues. The germline CDR1 and CDR2 sequences are LNHDA and SQIVND (reference sequence). DNA of the CDR3: TGTGCCAGTAGGCGGACAGCGGAATATGGCTACACCTTC. The encoded protein is CASRRTAEYGYTF.

The rearrangement uses TRBV7-9 and TRBJ2-1; 9 bases are shared with TRBD1. Trimming took 3 bases from V and 14 from J; bases not matched to a gene: 8. CDR3 length: 13 residues. Looked up from germline, CDR1 is SEHNR and CDR2 is FQNEAQ (reference sequence). The CDR3 DNA sequence: TGTGCCAGCAGCTTCACTACGGGACAGGGCAAGTTCTTC. It specifies CASSFTTGQGKFF.

V is TRBV19 and J is TRBJ1-4; D possibly corresponds to TRBD1 (6 bases). The V end was cut by 7 bases, the J end by 3 bases, with 15 bases between. The germline CDR1 and CDR2 sequences are LNHDA and SQIVND (reference sequence). This CDR3 is 15 amino acids long. CDR3 residues: CASTPRGASNEKLFF. As DNA, the CDR3 is TGTGCCAGTACCCCGAGGGGGGCCTCTAATGAAAAACTGTTTTTT. Using reference TRBV19 and TRBJ1-4 for the parts outside the CDR3, the full variable domain is DGGITQSPKYLFRKEGQNVTLSCEQNLNHDAMYWYRQDPGQGLRLIYYSQIVNDFQKGDIAEGYSVSREKKESFPLTVTSAQKNPTAFYLCASTPRGASNEKLFFGSGTQLSVL.

The chain uses TRBV6-5 and TRBJ2-6, with D perhaps being TRBD1 or TRBD2 (6 bases each). CDR3 length equals 15 residues. Germline V lookup: CDR1 MNHEY, CDR2 SVGAGI. The V end lost 2 bases, the J end lost 2 bases, and 7 bases lay between the germline ends. For the CDR3, the DNA is TGTGCCAGCAGTTACGGGGGGCCTGGGGCCAACGTCCTGACTTTC. Its translation is CASSYGGPGANVLTF.

This chain uses TRBV19 with TRBJ2-6; 8 bases fit TRBD2. J lost 5 bases, V lost 3 bases, and 6 bases had no gene match. The CDR3 sequence is 16 residues long. Germline V gene lookup returns CDR1 LNHDA and CDR2 SQIVND (reference sequence). DNA for the CDR3: TGTGCCAGTAGTATTTCGGGGGGGACGAGGGCCAACGTCCTGACTTTC. Translated: CASSISGGTRANVLTF.

The chain couples TRBV4-1 to TRBJ1-1; perhaps TRBD1 as D (5 bases). The CDR3 contains 15 residues. Germline CDR1 MGHRA, CDR2 YSYEKL. V was clipped by 1 base and J by 1 base, with 10 bases between them. The CDR3 nucleotides are TGCGCCAGCAGCCAAGTGCCGGGGCCGAACACTGAAGCTTTCTTT. Translated: CASSQVPGPNTEAFF.

J is TRBJ1-4 and V is TRBV30; D possibly corresponds to TRBD1 (5 bases). V lost 5 bases, J lost 4 bases, and 11 bases lay in between. Germline CDR1 and CDR2: GTSNPN and SVGIG (reference sequence). The CDR3 has 13 amino acids. CDR3 bases: TGTGCCTGGGGGGAGGGGATTAATGAAAAACTGTTTTTT. This sequence encodes CAWGEGINEKLFF.

V and J are TRBV10-3 and TRBJ1-5; TRBD1 is a possible D gene (6 bases). With 4 bases removed from V and 2 bases from J, the gap between germline ends came to 12 bases. Germline values: CDR1 ENHRY, CDR2 SYGVKD. The CDR3 loop spans 15 amino acids. CDR3 sequence reads: CAISAGQSRNQPQHF. The CDR3 coding sequence is TGTGCCATCAGTGCGGGACAATCTCGCAATCAGCCCCAGCATTTT.

The chain links TRBV18 to TRBJ1-3; 7 nucleotides agree with TRBD1. The V gene's germline CDR1 is KGHSH and CDR2 LQKENI. V shed 4 bases and J 0 bases; nucleotides not matched to a gene: 3. This CDR3 has 15 amino acids. Here the CDR3 DNA reads TGTGCCAGCTCACAGGGACAGAGCTCTGGAAACACCATATATTTT. Translation gives CASSQGQSSGNTIYF.

This chain uses TRBV5-8 with TRBJ2-3; D may be TRBD2 (6 bases). CDR3 size: 15 residues. V dropped 1 base and J dropped 6 bases, with 15 bases sitting between them. CDR1 and CDR2 (germline): SGHTS, YDEGEE. The CDR3 is CASSLNIVSGDTQYF. CDR3 bases: TGTGCCAGCAGCTTGAATATAGTGAGCGGGGATACGCAGTATTTT.

The sample holds a few counts of this clone. The CDR3 loop is CASSLAGQRNEKLFF. CDR3 DNA sequence: TGTGCCAGCAGCTTGGCGGGACAGAGAAATGAAAAACTGTTTTTT. The chain recombines TRBV7-2 with TRBJ1-4, with 7 positions matching TRBD1. The trim removed 3 bases at V and 5 bases at J, leaving 6 bases unmatched. From germline, CDR1 is SGHTA and CDR2 FQGNSA. CDR3 size: 15 residues.

This sequence joins TRBV19 and TRBJ1-2; maybe TRBD1 (5 bases). CDR1 LNHDA and CDR2 SQIVND come from the germline V gene (reference sequence). Trimming left V 7 bases short and J 5 bases short, with 20 bases between. This CDR3 contains 15 residues. The CDR3 DNA reads as TGTGCCAGTAATCCTTCCGGGACTTCCAGGTATGGCTACACCTTC. This codes for CASNPSGTSRYGYTF.

V gene TRBV19 combines with J gene TRBJ2-5; D gene ambiguous. Germline V CDR1 and CDR2: LNHDA, SQIVND (reference sequence). Trimming cost V 1 base and J 0 bases, with 12 bases left between them. The CDR3 is 16 residues long. The chain's CDR3 is CASSIGDIGNQETQYF. The CDR3 DNA reads TGTGCCAGTAGTATAGGTGATATAGGGAACCAAGAGACCCAGTACTTC.

This clone was recorded once. This sequence joins TRBV27 and TRBJ1-5; maybe TRBD1 (5 bases). The germline gives CDR1 MNHEY, CDR2 SMNVEV (reference sequence). The CDR3 totals 13 residues. V was shortened by 6 bases and J by 6 bases, with 12 bases between the two germline ends. The CDR3 here is CASRGARTQPQHF. As DNA, the CDR3 is TGTGCCAGCAGAGGGGCCAGAACTCAGCCCCAGCATTTT.

V usage is TRBV28 and J usage is TRBJ1-1, with 10 bases that match TRBD1. The CDR3 is 17 amino acids. The germline CDR1 and CDR2 sequences are MDHEN and SYDVKM. The V and J ends lost 3 bases and 2 bases, in that order; junction bases with no gene match: 9. CDR3 amino acids: CASSFLGQGRDNTEAFF. For the CDR3, the DNA is TGTGCCAGCAGTTTTTTGGGACAGGGGAGGGATAACACTGAAGCTTTCTTT.

The V call is TRBV5-5, the J call TRBJ1-1; D gene ambiguous. Between the trimmed V and J ends, which lost 4 bases and 2 bases, there was a span of 6 bases. Per the germline V gene, CDR1 is SGHKS and CDR2 is YYEKEE (reference sequence). This CDR3 contains 12 residues. The CDR3 DNA reads TGTGCCAGCAGCCGAATTAACACTGAAGCTTTCTTT. Amino acids: CASSRINTEAFF.

J is TRBJ1-1 and V is TRBV4-1; weak D call: TRBD1 (6 bases). This CDR3 contains 17 residues. CDR1 and CDR2 (germline): MGHRA, YSYEKL. Trimming took off 2 bases at V and 1 base at J, with 17 bases between the two ends. The CDR3 nucleotides read TGCGCCAGCAGCCAATTTCCGCGGGGGGCGAGGAACACTGAAGCTTTCTTT. Translation gives CASSQFPRGARNTEAFF.

The rearrangement joins TRBV19 to TRBJ1-4; D might be TRBD1 (6 bases). CDR1 is LNHDA, CDR2 SQIVND, per germline (reference sequence). V was shortened by 4 bases and J by 0 bases, with 6 bases between the two germline ends. CDR3 length: 14 residues. The CDR3 sequence is CASSTGATNEKLFF. The CDR3 bases are TGTGCCAGTAGTACAGGGGCAACTAATGAAAAACTGTTTTTT.